Listed below are T cell receptor beta chains from one sample, sequenced in a study of T cell responses to AZD1222 COVID-19 vaccine. Repertoires were generated with immunoSEQ multiplex PCR, while TCRdb's copy carries only in-frame clones and drops some. Of roughly 150,000 clones listed, almost 90% are singletons. The sequencing used peripheral blood, collected on day 0 of AZD1222 vaccination. The receptors shown here come from an adult in good health. The CDR3 runs from the conserved cysteine through the conserved F or W. The D gene is left open where the match is weak. Clone sizes are given selectively: once, few, many, or a class where the clone is expanded.

cdr3_aa: CASSLGDGLAYEQYF; cdr3_nt: TGCGCCAGCAGCTTGGGGGACGGGCTTGCCTACGAGCAGTACTTC; clone_size: -; d_call: -; j_call: TRBJ2-7; v_call: TRBV5-1
cdr3_aa: CASSLLGNQPQHF; cdr3_nt: TGTGCCAGCAGTTTACTCGGCAATCAGCCCCAGCATTTT; clone_size: -; d_call: -; j_call: TRBJ1-5; v_call: TRBV27
cdr3_aa: CASSARQGSNQPQHF; cdr3_nt: TGTGCCAGCAGTGCCAGACAGGGTAGCAATCAGCCCCAGCATTTT; clone_size: -; d_call: TRBD1; j_call: TRBJ1-5; v_call: TRBV2
cdr3_aa: CACSGRAWTYEQYF; cdr3_nt: TGTGCCTGTAGCGGGAGGGCCTGGACGTACGAGCAGTACTTC; clone_size: -; d_call: TRBD2; j_call: TRBJ2-7; v_call: TRBV30
cdr3_aa: CASSRFDSPLHF; cdr3_nt: TGTGCCAGTAGTCGGTTCGATTCACCCCTCCACTTT; clone_size: -; d_call: -; j_call: TRBJ1-6; v_call: TRBV19
cdr3_aa: CASSARQGARNTEAFF; cdr3_nt: TGTGCCAGCAGTGCTAGACAGGGGGCGCGGAACACTGAAGCTTTCTTT; clone_size: -; d_call: TRBD1; j_call: TRBJ1-1; v_call: TRBV6-1
cdr3_aa: CASSMSRDEAFF; cdr3_nt: TGTGCCAGTAGTATGAGTCGAGATGAAGCTTTCTTT; clone_size: few; d_call: -; j_call: TRBJ1-1; v_call: TRBV19
cdr3_aa: CASSLGGLQGHNYGYTF; cdr3_nt: TGTGCCAGCAGTTTAGGGGGGTTGCAGGGGCATAACTATGGCTACACCTTC; clone_size: -; d_call: -; j_call: TRBJ1-2; v_call: TRBV28
cdr3_aa: CASSLGDRTGGGWIAFF; cdr3_nt: TGTGCCAGCAGCTTAGGAGATCGGACAGGGGGAGGGTGGATTGCTTTCTTT; clone_size: -; d_call: TRBD1; j_call: TRBJ1-1; v_call: TRBV11-2
cdr3_aa: CATSDFPASYEQYF; cdr3_nt: TGTGCCACCAGTGATTTCCCAGCATCCTACGAGCAGTACTTC; clone_size: -; d_call: -; j_call: TRBJ2-7; v_call: TRBV24-1
cdr3_aa: CASSGGSGAGVEDTQYF; cdr3_nt: TGTGCCAGCAGCGGGGGTTCGGGGGCGGGAGTGGAAGATACGCAGTATTTT; clone_size: few; d_call: -; j_call: TRBJ2-3; v_call: TRBV9
cdr3_aa: CASSLSEQGPGGRNEQFF; cdr3_nt: TGTGCCAGCAGTTTATCGGAGCAGGGACCCGGGGGTCGAAATGAGCAGTTCTTC; clone_size: -; d_call: -; j_call: TRBJ2-1; v_call: TRBV27
cdr3_aa: CATSMQGITDGYTF; cdr3_nt: TGTGCCACCAGCATGCAGGGGATTACCGATGGCTACACCTTC; clone_size: -; d_call: -; j_call: TRBJ1-2; v_call: TRBV15
cdr3_aa: CASSLPGGNTGELFF; cdr3_nt: TGTGCCAGCAGCTTACCGGGAGGCAACACCGGGGAGCTGTTTTTT; clone_size: -; d_call: TRBD2; j_call: TRBJ2-2; v_call: TRBV11-2
cdr3_aa: CSVEDVPREDSYNEQFF; cdr3_nt: TGCAGCGTTGAAGACGTACCCCGGGAGGACTCCTACAATGAGCAGTTCTTC; clone_size: -; d_call: TRBD2; j_call: TRBJ2-1; v_call: TRBV29-1
cdr3_aa: CASSLALGVLFLYF; cdr3_nt: TGTGCCAGCAGCTTAGCGCTGGGGGTTCTTTTCTTGTACTTC; clone_size: -; d_call: -; j_call: TRBJ2-7; v_call: TRBV7-9
cdr3_aa: CASSLNSANTEAFF; cdr3_nt: TGCGCCAGCAGCTTGAACAGCGCGAACACTGAAGCTTTCTTT; clone_size: few; d_call: -; j_call: TRBJ1-1; v_call: TRBV5-1
cdr3_aa: CASSHLQGAIDSPLHF; cdr3_nt: TGTGCCAGCAGCCATTTACAGGGGGCTATTGATTCACCCCTCCACTTT; clone_size: few; d_call: TRBD1; j_call: TRBJ1-6; v_call: TRBV14
cdr3_aa: CASSFGTYNEQFF; cdr3_nt: TGTGCCAGCAGCTTCGGGACCTACAATGAGCAGTTCTTC; clone_size: -; d_call: -; j_call: TRBJ2-1; v_call: TRBV7-3
cdr3_aa: CASRAGALGFNEKLFF; cdr3_nt: TGTGCCAGCAGGGCCGGGGCCCTAGGATTTAATGAAAAACTGTTTTTT; clone_size: once; d_call: -; j_call: TRBJ1-4; v_call: TRBV2
cdr3_aa: CASSRIERGIGQPQHF; cdr3_nt: TGTGCCAGCTCCCGCATCGAAAGAGGGATCGGACAGCCCCAGCATTTT; clone_size: -; d_call: -; j_call: TRBJ1-5; v_call: TRBV18
cdr3_aa: CASSSAPFYEQYF; cdr3_nt: TGCGCCAGCAGCTCCGCGCCCTTCTACGAGCAGTACTTC; clone_size: -; d_call: -; j_call: TRBJ2-7; v_call: TRBV4-1
cdr3_aa: CASSRNYGYTF; cdr3_nt: TGTGCCAGCAGCCGCAACTATGGCTACACCTTC; clone_size: -; d_call: -; j_call: TRBJ1-2; v_call: TRBV7-9
cdr3_aa: CAWSVVGVNQPQHF; cdr3_nt: TGTGCCTGGAGTGTGGTCGGGGTAAATCAGCCCCAGCATTTT; clone_size: -; d_call: -; j_call: TRBJ1-5; v_call: TRBV30
cdr3_aa: CASSPQETQYF; cdr3_nt: TGTGCCAGCAGCCCTCAAGAGACCCAGTACTTC; clone_size: -; d_call: -; j_call: TRBJ2-5; v_call: TRBV7-9
cdr3_aa: CASLRAGSSTDTQYF; cdr3_nt: TGCGCCAGCTTGCGCGCGGGATCTAGCACAGATACGCAGTATTTT; clone_size: -; d_call: -; j_call: TRBJ2-3; v_call: TRBV5-1
cdr3_aa: CASSRLAGEGDTQYF; cdr3_nt: TGTGCCAGCAGCAGACTAGCGGGAGAGGGAGATACGCAGTATTTT; clone_size: -; d_call: TRBD2; j_call: TRBJ2-3; v_call: TRBV5-4
cdr3_aa: CASSGWAASSYEQYF; cdr3_nt: TGTGCCAGCAGCGGGTGGGCGGCGAGCTCCTACGAGCAGTACTTC; clone_size: -; d_call: -; j_call: TRBJ2-7; v_call: TRBV4-2
cdr3_aa: CASSKEGGRGYTF; cdr3_nt: TGTGCCAGCAGTAAAGAGGGGGGCCGTGGCTACACCTTC; clone_size: -; d_call: -; j_call: TRBJ1-2; v_call: TRBV7-3
cdr3_aa: CASTPGQSYEQYF; cdr3_nt: TGTGCCAGCACGCCGGGACAGTCCTACGAGCAGTACTTC; clone_size: -; d_call: TRBD1; j_call: TRBJ2-7; v_call: TRBV28
cdr3_aa: CASTDTGANTEAFF; cdr3_nt: TGTGCCAGCACCGACACAGGGGCGAACACTGAAGCTTTCTTT; clone_size: -; d_call: TRBD1; j_call: TRBJ1-1; v_call: TRBV6-6
cdr3_aa: CASSLTSGADTQYF; cdr3_nt: TGTGCCAGCTCGTTAACTAGCGGGGCCGATACGCAGTATTTT; clone_size: -; d_call: TRBD2; j_call: TRBJ2-3; v_call: TRBV18
cdr3_aa: CASSPGTGNSPLHF; cdr3_nt: TGTGCCAGCAGCCCAGGGACAGGGAATTCACCCCTCCACTTT; clone_size: -; d_call: TRBD1; j_call: TRBJ1-6; v_call: TRBV5-4
cdr3_aa: CASSQVARLSYEQYF; cdr3_nt: TGTGCCAGCAGCCAAGTTGCCAGACTATCCTACGAGCAGTACTTC; clone_size: -; d_call: -; j_call: TRBJ2-7; v_call: TRBV3-1/TRBV3-2
cdr3_aa: CASRGPSQGGTEAFF; cdr3_nt: TGTGCCAGCAGAGGGCCATCACAGGGTGGCACTGAAGCTTTCTTT; clone_size: -; d_call: -; j_call: TRBJ1-1; v_call: TRBV28
cdr3_aa: CASSSIYGTSGTNTGELFF; cdr3_nt: TGTGCCAGCAGTTCGATATACGGGACTAGCGGGACGAACACCGGGGAGCTGTTTTTT; clone_size: -; d_call: TRBD2; j_call: TRBJ2-2; v_call: TRBV28
cdr3_aa: CASSSGGAGGNTIYF; cdr3_nt: TGCGCCAGCAGCTCTGGAGGGGCTGGTGGAAACACCATATATTTT; clone_size: -; d_call: -; j_call: TRBJ1-3; v_call: TRBV5-1
cdr3_aa: CASSLRTGGGDTEAFF; cdr3_nt: TGTGCCAGCAGCTTAAGGACAGGGGGGGGAGACACTGAAGCTTTCTTT; clone_size: once; d_call: TRBD1; j_call: TRBJ1-1; v_call: TRBV7-8
cdr3_aa: CASSRGGNYGYTF; cdr3_nt: TGTGCCAGTAGTAGGGGGGGAAACTATGGCTACACCTTC; clone_size: once; d_call: -; j_call: TRBJ1-2; v_call: TRBV19
cdr3_aa: CASSPTGTPETQYF; cdr3_nt: TGTGCCAGCAGTCCAACAGGGACACCGGAGACCCAGTACTTC; clone_size: -; d_call: -; j_call: TRBJ2-5; v_call: TRBV11-3
cdr3_aa: CASSLVRVNTEAFF; cdr3_nt: TGTGCCAGCAGCTTAGTGAGGGTAAACACTGAAGCTTTCTTT; clone_size: -; d_call: -; j_call: TRBJ1-1; v_call: TRBV7-2
cdr3_aa: CASRPTGRNTIYF; cdr3_nt: TGTGCCAGCAGGCCGACAGGGAGAAACACCATATATTTT; clone_size: -; d_call: TRBD1; j_call: TRBJ1-3; v_call: TRBV28
cdr3_aa: CASSAWGEADTQYF; cdr3_nt: TGTGCCAGCAGCGCCTGGGGGGAAGCGGATACGCAGTATTTT; clone_size: -; d_call: -; j_call: TRBJ2-3; v_call: TRBV21-1